This T cell receptor (beta chain) was observed in a study of blood T cell repertoires in COVID-19. Germline CDR1 is DFQATT and CDR2 is SNEGSKA (reference sequence). V shed 6 bases and J shed 7 bases, with 10 bases lying between them. This CDR3 has 11 residues. Sequenced by immunoSEQ multiplex PCR; TCRdb stores in-frame clones only, minus some. The profile shows fewer than 300,000 clones, roughly nine tenths of them singletons. This chain connects TRBV20-1 to TRBJ2-1; D possibly corresponds to TRBD1 (6 bases). The source material was peripheral blood. The clonotype originates from a woman aged 25 to 39 with COVID-19, enrolled during active disease. The CDR3 nucleotides read TGCAGTGCCACACAGGGTAATGAGCAGTTCTTC. Its protein is CSATQGNEQFF.